Each of the 29 T cell receptor beta chains below was sequenced from the same sample in a study of blood T cell repertoires in COVID-19. Libraries were prepared by immunoSEQ multiplex PCR; TCRdb keeps only in-frame clonotypes and omits some of them. The sample carries about 160,000 clones, around 80% recorded once. The source material was peripheral blood. The receptors come from an elderly woman with acute or convalescent COVID-19.

The rearrangement joins TRBV18 to TRBJ2-7; TRBD1 matches 11 bases. The germline gives CDR1 KGHSH, CDR2 LQKENI. Unmatched junction bases numbered 7, after V lost 3 bases and J lost 0 bases. This CDR3 is 17 amino acids long. Written as DNA, the CDR3 is TGTGCCAGCTCACCGAGTACCGGGACAGGGGGCTCCTACGAGCAGTACTTC. As protein: CASSPSTGTGGSYEQYF.

The chain couples TRBV27 to TRBJ1-6; a possible D gene is TRBD1 (6 bases). Germline CDR1 and CDR2: MNHEY and SMNVEV (reference sequence). Trimming took 6 bases from V and 9 from J, leaving 9 bases between them. The CDR3 is made up of 12 amino acids. The DNA for the CDR3 is TGTGCCAGCAGAGAGACAGGTTCACCCCTCCACTTT. Translated, it gives CASRETGSPLHF.

V is TRBV28 and J is TRBJ1-2; D remains unclear. Per the germline V gene, CDR1 is MDHEN and CDR2 is SYDVKM. This CDR3 is built from 13 residues. V was pared by 4 bases and J by 1 base, with 7 bases between. The CDR3 nucleotides are TGTGCCAGCAGTTCAGGATTTAACTATGGCTACACCTTC. This translates into CASSSGFNYGYTF.

V gene TRBV18 combines with J gene TRBJ2-1; possible D gene TRBD1, 6 bases. The germline V and J ends were trimmed by 0 bases and 4 bases, with 16 bases remaining between them. The CDR3 consists of 17 residues. Per germline, CDR1 KGHSH and CDR2 LQKENI. The CDR3 nucleotides read TGTGCCAGCTCACCACCGGGTCAGGGGATCGGTTACAATGAGCAGTTCTTC. It yields the protein CASSPPGQGIGYNEQFF.

The chain is built from TRBV7-2 and TRBJ1-3; D gene unclear. Germline lookup yields CDR1 SGHTA and CDR2 FQGNSA. The CDR3 runs 16 residues. Trimming took off 5 bases at V and 4 bases at J, with 18 bases between the two ends. The CDR3 sequence: CASSIQTTPSGNTIYF. The CDR3 DNA sequence: TGTGCCAGCAGCATACAAACGACACCTTCAGGAAACACCATATATTTT.

This clone has only a few counts. The chain has TRBV5-4 and TRBJ2-1; 7 bases line up with TRBD2. The CDR3 is made up of 15 amino acids. CDR1 SGHNT and CDR2 YYREEE come from the germline V gene (reference sequence). Trimming cost V 5 bases and J 0 bases; bases outside gene matches: 5. The CDR3 coding sequence is TGTGCCAGCAGGCGTGAGCGGGACTCCTACAATGAGCAGTTCTTC. Its translation is CASRRERDSYNEQFF.

The chain has TRBV7-3 and TRBJ2-3; D possibly corresponds to TRBD2 (5 bases). Trimming shortened V by 2 bases and J by 0 bases, and 12 bases separated the two germline ends. The CDR3 is 16 residues long. Germline V gives CDR1 SGHTA, CDR2 FQGTGA. The CDR3 coding sequence is TGTGCCAGCAGCTTAGCGGTTAGCGTCAGCACAGATACGCAGTATTTT. Residues: CASSLAVSVSTDTQYF. The entire variable domain, with the rest obtained from reference TRBV7-3 and TRBJ2-3, is as follows: GAGVSQTPSNKVTEKGKYVELRCDPISGHTALYWYRQSLGQGPEFLIYFQGTGAADDSGLPNDRFFAVRPEGSVSTLKIQRTERGDSAVYLCASSLAVSVSTDTQYFGPGTRLTVL.

This sequence joins TRBV6-6 and TRBJ2-1; maybe TRBD2 (6 bases). From germline, CDR1 is MNHNY and CDR2 SVGAGI (reference sequence). Trimming shortened V by 6 bases and J by 6 bases, and 18 bases separated the two germline ends. The CDR3 loop spans 15 amino acids. The CDR3: CASRYGTLQINEQFF. The CDR3 nucleotides are TGTGCCAGCAGATACGGGACTCTACAAATCAATGAGCAGTTCTTC.

This clone was recorded only once. The chain recombines TRBV6-1 with TRBJ1-5; 8 nucleotides match TRBD1. CDR1 and CDR2 (germline): MNHNS, SASEGT. V trimming: 4 bases; J trimming: 4 bases; junction bases outside the gene matches: 0. The CDR3 runs 13 residues. In nucleotides, the CDR3 is TGTGCCAGCAGTGGGACAGGGAATCAGCCCCAGCATTTT. Residues: CASSGTGNQPQHF.

There are many counts of this clone. The V call is TRBV10-1, the J call TRBJ1-1; D is unresolved. Germline values: CDR1 WNHNN, CDR2 SYGVQD (reference sequence). The length of the CDR3 is 13 residues. Trimming removed 7 bases from V and 0 bases from J, with 9 bases in between. CDR3 nucleotides: TGCGCCAGCAAAAGCAGGCTGAACACTGAAGCTTTCTTT. It specifies CASKSRLNTEAFF.

J is TRBJ2-2 and V is TRBV9; TRBD1 is a possible D gene (6 bases). V lost 4 bases, J lost 1 base, and 14 bases lay in between. CDR1 and CDR2 (germline): SGDLS, YYNGEE. The CDR3 has 16 residues. CDR3 in DNA: TGTGCCAGCAGCTCCACCCGGACAGTGAACACCGGGGAGCTGTTTTTT. Its protein product is CASSSTRTVNTGELFF.

The V gene is TRBV6-4, the J gene TRBJ2-2; D perhaps matches TRBD2 (5 bases). V was clipped by 6 bases and J by 1 base, with 15 bases between them. Germline values: CDR1 MRHNA, CDR2 SNTAGT. The CDR3 covers 16 residues. CDR3 sequence (DNA): TGTGCCAGCAGCCGGACTCCAACTTTGAACACCGGGGAGCTGTTTTTT. This gives the protein CASSRTPTLNTGELFF.

This clone was observed a handful of times. This sequence joins TRBV5-1 and TRBJ2-3, with a weak D call TRBD2 (6 bases). The CDR3 runs 13 residues. Germline values: CDR1 SGHRS, CDR2 YFSETQ. V was trimmed by 2 bases and J by 5 bases, leaving 9 bases between them. The CDR3 sequence: CASSFWRGDTQYF. The CDR3 nucleotides are TGCGCCAGCAGCTTTTGGAGGGGAGATACGCAGTATTTT.

The rearrangement joins TRBV29-1 to TRBJ2-2; D remains unclear. Germline-derived CDR1 and CDR2 are SQVTM and ANQGSEA. This CDR3 region has 10 residues. V lost 7 bases to trimming and J lost 3 bases, with 3 bases between them. Here the CDR3 reads CSAYTGELFF. As DNA, the CDR3 is TGCAGCGCCTACACCGGGGAGCTGTTTTTT.

The chain recombines TRBV3-1 (or the pseudogene TRBV3-2) with TRBJ2-6; 7 bases map to TRBD1. The CDR3 totals 17 residues. V lost 5 bases, J lost 2 bases, and 9 bases stayed unmatched. Germline assignment: CDR1 LGHDT and CDR2 YNNKEL (reference sequence). CDR3 sequence: CASSVRRGGTGANVLTF. Written as DNA, the CDR3 is TGTGCCAGCAGCGTCAGGCGAGGGGGCACTGGGGCCAACGTCCTGACTTTC.

The V and J genes are TRBV24-1 and TRBJ2-7; 9 nucleotides line up with TRBD2. V shed 3 bases and J 5 bases; nucleotides not matched to a gene: 4. In germline, CDR1 is KGHDR, CDR2 SFDVKD. This CDR3 comprises 14 residues. The CDR3 bases are TGTGCCACCAGTGATCCGGGACTAGCTCACGAGCAGTACTTC. Encoded protein: CATSDPGLAHEQYF.

In this sample, this clone turned up a few times. CDR3 amino acids: CASSLQGAGPEAFF. DNA for the CDR3: TGTGCCAGCAGTTTACAGGGGGCAGGGCCTGAAGCTTTCTTT. The genes are TRBV28 and TRBJ1-1, with 8 positions matching TRBD1. Unmatched junction bases numbered 5, after V lost 2 bases and J lost 6 bases. This CDR3 has 14 residues. Germline-derived CDR1 and CDR2 are MDHEN and SYDVKM.

The rearrangement joins TRBV5-1 to TRBJ2-7, with 8 bases aligning to TRBD2. V lost 4 bases to trimming and J lost 3 bases; unmatched junction nucleotides: 3. Germline values: CDR1 SGHRS, CDR2 YFSETQ. The CDR3 consists of 13 residues. The CDR3 DNA reads TGCGCCAGCAGCCCGGGGGGGTTCTACGAGCAGTACTTC. This sequence encodes CASSPGGFYEQYF.

This chain connects TRBV7-2 to TRBJ2-5; a weak D match, TRBD1 (5 bases). V shed 3 bases and J shed 1 base, with 9 bases lying between them. The length of the CDR3 is 14 residues. Germline V gives CDR1 SGHTA, CDR2 FQGNSA. CDR3 amino acids: CASSFGRAQETQYF. CDR3 in DNA: TGTGCCAGCAGCTTCGGCAGGGCCCAAGAGACCCAGTACTTC.

The chain links TRBV25-1 to TRBJ1-2; possibly TRBD1 for D (6 bases). Germline V gives CDR1 MGHDK, CDR2 SYGVNS. Trimming removed 4 bases from V and 11 bases from J, with 14 bases in between. This CDR3 spans 12 amino acids. This CDR3 reads CASSVGARFYTF. The DNA for the CDR3 is TGTGCCAGCAGTGTGGGGGCCAGGTTTTACACCTTC.

This clone has only a few counts. The gene calls are TRBV10-3 and TRBJ2-2; perhaps TRBD2 as D (6 bases). The CDR3 is made up of 14 amino acids. The germline gives CDR1 ENHRY, CDR2 SYGVKD. Trimming cost V 10 bases and J 4 bases, with 16 bases left between them. This chain's CDR3 is CATAGTSSTGELFF. CDR3 in DNA: TGTGCCACCGCCGGGACTTCTAGCACCGGGGAGCTGTTTTTT.

The chain links TRBV30 to TRBJ2-3, with a possible D match to TRBD1 (8 bases). This CDR3 is 15 amino acids long. V was cut by 1 base and J by 1 base, with 12 bases left in between. CDR1 is GTSNPN, CDR2 SVGIG, per germline (reference sequence). This chain's CDR3 is CAWSGTGRGTDTQYF. CDR3 sequence (DNA): TGTGCCTGGAGTGGGACAGGGAGGGGCACAGATACGCAGTATTTT.

This clone has only a few counts. This CDR3 is CATSGTTGGAYNEQFF. The DNA for the CDR3 is TGTGCCACCAGTGGAACCACAGGGGGCGCTTACAATGAGCAGTTCTTC. The chain couples TRBV24-1 to TRBJ2-1; 9 nucleotides align to TRBD1. V lost 5 bases and J lost 4; bases outside the gene matches: 8. The CDR3 is 16 residues long. Germline lookup yields CDR1 KGHDR and CDR2 SFDVKD.

V gene TRBV28 combines with J gene TRBJ1-4; TRBD1 agrees at 9 bases. Germline V lookup: CDR1 MDHEN, CDR2 SYDVKM. CDR3 length: 16 residues. The J segment lost 6 bases and the V segment lost 5 bases, leaving 10 bases of the junction unmatched. The CDR3 nucleotides are TGTGCCAGCAGTAGTATCCGGGACAGGGTTGATGAAAAACTGTTTTTT. Its translation is CASSSIRDRVDEKLFF. The entire variable domain, with the rest obtained from reference TRBV28 and TRBJ1-4, is as follows: DVKVTQSSRYLVKRTGEKVFLECVQDMDHENMFWYRQDPGLGLRLIYFSYDVKMKEKGDIPEGYSVSREKKERFSLILESASTNQTSMYLCASSSIRDRVDEKLFFGSGTQLSVL.

In regard to this clone: This specimen includes other DNA sequences encoding the same CDR3. The rearrangement joins TRBV9 to TRBJ1-2; D gene ambiguous. The CDR3 has 13 amino acids. V was pared by 0 bases and J by 0 bases, with 3 bases between. CDR1 is SGDLS and CDR2 is YYNGEE in the germline V gene. The CDR3, as DNA: TGTGCCAGCAGCGTAGACTCTAACTATGGCTACACCTTC. It encodes CASSVDSNYGYTF.

This clone has more than one count but fewer than ten. The rearrangement links TRBV5-1 to TRBJ2-5; 12 bases fit TRBD2. The CDR3 runs 19 residues. V lost 4 bases, J lost 5 bases, and 18 bases stayed unmatched. Germline V gene lookup returns CDR1 SGHRS and CDR2 YFSETQ. The CDR3 DNA sequence: TGCGCCAGCAGCCGGCTAGCGGGAGGGCCGTGGGATCCAGGGGAGACCCAGTACTTC. Protein: CASSRLAGGPWDPGETQYF.

The CDR3 DNA is TGCGCCAGCAGCTTGACTGATGACTATGGCTACACCTTC. This encodes CASSLTDDYGYTF. The gene calls are TRBV5-1 and TRBJ1-2; D ambiguous. Between the trimmed V and J ends, which lost 1 base and 3 bases, there was a span of 7 bases. In germline, CDR1 is SGHRS, CDR2 YFSETQ. This CDR3 region has 13 residues.

This clone was counted a single time. The chain employs TRBV5-1 and TRBJ2-1; 16 bases map to TRBD2. This CDR3 has 18 residues. In germline, CDR1 is SGHRS, CDR2 YFSETQ. Losses at the gene ends were 5 bases for V and 8 bases for J; bases not matched to a gene: 13. The CDR3 region is CASSLTGTSGRAGDEQFF. The CDR3 nucleotides read TGCGCCAGCAGTCTCACCGGGACTAGCGGGAGGGCCGGGGATGAGCAGTTCTTC.

The chain joins TRBV5-1 to TRBJ1-2, with D maybe TRBD1 (5 bases). CDR1 and CDR2 from the germline V gene are SGHRS and YFSETQ. This CDR3 has 15 residues. Deletions cut 5 bases from V and 3 bases from J, with 17 bases between. The DNA of the CDR3 is TGCGCCAGCAGTTTCGAAAGGACAAGCTACTATGGCTACACCTTC. It yields the protein CASSFERTSYYGYTF.